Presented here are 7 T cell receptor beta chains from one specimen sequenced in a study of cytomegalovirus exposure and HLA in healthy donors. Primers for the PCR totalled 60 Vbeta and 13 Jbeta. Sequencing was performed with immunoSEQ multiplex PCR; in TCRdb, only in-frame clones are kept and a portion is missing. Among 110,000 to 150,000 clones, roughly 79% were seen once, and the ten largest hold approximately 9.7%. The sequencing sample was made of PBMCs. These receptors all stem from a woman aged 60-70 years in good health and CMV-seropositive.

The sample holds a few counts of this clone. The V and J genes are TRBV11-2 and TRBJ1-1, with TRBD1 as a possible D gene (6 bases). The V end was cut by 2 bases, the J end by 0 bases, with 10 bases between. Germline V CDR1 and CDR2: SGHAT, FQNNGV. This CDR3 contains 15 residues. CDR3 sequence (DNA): TGTGCCAGCAGCTTAAGGGGGGGGTTGAACACTGAAGCTTTCTTT. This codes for CASSLRGGLNTEAFF.

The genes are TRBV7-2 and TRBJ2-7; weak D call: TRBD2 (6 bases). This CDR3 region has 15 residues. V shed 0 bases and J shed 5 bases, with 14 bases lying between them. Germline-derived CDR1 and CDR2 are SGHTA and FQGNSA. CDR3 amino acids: CASSLAGSWGNEQYF. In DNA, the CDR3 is TGTGCCAGCAGCTTAGCCGGGAGTTGGGGAAACGAGCAGTACTTC.

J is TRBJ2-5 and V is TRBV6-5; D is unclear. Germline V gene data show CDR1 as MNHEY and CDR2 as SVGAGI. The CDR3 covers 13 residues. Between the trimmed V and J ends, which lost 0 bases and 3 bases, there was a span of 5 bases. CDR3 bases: TGTGCCAGCAGTTACTCGGCGGAAGAGACCCAGTACTTC. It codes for CASSYSAEETQYF.

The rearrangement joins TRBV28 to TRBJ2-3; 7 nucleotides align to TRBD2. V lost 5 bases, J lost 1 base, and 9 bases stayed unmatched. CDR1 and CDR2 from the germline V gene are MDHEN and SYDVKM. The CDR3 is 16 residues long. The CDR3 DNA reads TGTGCCAGCAGTGTCCTAGCGGAGATCGGCACAGATACGCAGTATTTT. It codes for CASSVLAEIGTDTQYF.

CDR3 in amino acids: CASRRQVMNTEAFF. In DNA, the CDR3 is TGTGCCAGCAGACGACAGGTCATGAACACTGAAGCTTTCTTT. The rearrangement uses TRBV4-2 and TRBJ1-1; D perhaps matches TRBD1 (6 bases). The CDR3 contains 14 residues. The germline gives CDR1 LGHNA, CDR2 YNFKEQ. Trimming removed 6 bases from V and 0 bases from J, with 11 bases in between.

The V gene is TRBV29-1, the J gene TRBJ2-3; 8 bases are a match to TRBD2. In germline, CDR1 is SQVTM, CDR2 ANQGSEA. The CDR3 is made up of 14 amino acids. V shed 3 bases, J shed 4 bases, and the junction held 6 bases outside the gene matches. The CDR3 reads CSVEAGTRADTQYF. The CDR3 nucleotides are TGCAGCGTTGAGGCCGGGACTAGGGCAGATACGCAGTATTTT.

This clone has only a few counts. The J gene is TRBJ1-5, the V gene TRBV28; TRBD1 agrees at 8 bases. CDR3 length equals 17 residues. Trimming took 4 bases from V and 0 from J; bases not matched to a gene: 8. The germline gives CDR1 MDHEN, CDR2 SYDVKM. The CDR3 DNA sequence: TGTGCCAGCAGTTCACCCTTGGGACAGGATAGCAATCAGCCCCAGCATTTT. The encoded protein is CASSSPLGQDSNQPQHF. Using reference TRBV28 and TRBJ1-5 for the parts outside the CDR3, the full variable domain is DVKVTQSSRYLVKRTGEKVFLECVQDMDHENMFWYRQDPGLGLRLIYFSYDVKMKEKGDIPEGYSVSREKKERFSLILESASTNQTSMYLCASSSPLGQDSNQPQHFGDGTRLSIL.